Listed here are 19 T cell receptor beta chains from one sample, sequenced in a study of T cell responses to AZD1222 COVID-19 vaccine. TCRdb's table, derived via immunoSEQ multiplex PCR, lists solely in-frame clones and lacks some. This table holds 75,000 to 100,000 clones, about 92% found once. The material sequenced was peripheral blood, taken on day 0 of AZD1222 vaccination. All receptors derive from an adult in good health.

The chain links TRBV4-3 to TRBJ2-7, with D unresolved. Trimming removed 1 base from V and 0 bases from J, with 10 bases in between. Germline V gene sequence: CDR1 LGHNA, CDR2 YSLEER. There are 15 residues in the CDR3. In DNA form, the CDR3 reads TGCGCCAGCAGCCAAGTCGCAGAGATCTCCTACGAGCAGTACTTC. This codes for CASSQVAEISYEQYF.

V and J are TRBV11-3 and TRBJ2-1; the match to TRBD2 covers 7 bases. This CDR3 spans 15 amino acids. V was clipped by 5 bases and J by 2 bases; unmatched bases: 6. Germline V gene lookup returns CDR1 SGHNT and CDR2 YENEEA. The CDR3 DNA follows: TGTGCCAGCAGCCACCGACTAGCAACCTACAATGAGCAGTTCTTC. Translating it yields CASSHRLATYNEQFF.

The chain joins TRBV6-5 to TRBJ2-1; 9 bases map to TRBD2. There are 13 residues in the CDR3. Germline loops: CDR1 MNHEY, CDR2 SVGAGI. The junction had 6 bases not matched to a gene; V was cut back by 6 bases and J by 9 bases. CDR3 sequence: CASSIAGAVEQFF. The CDR3 nucleotides read TGTGCCAGCAGCATAGCGGGGGCGGTTGAGCAGTTCTTC.

This chain links TRBV27 with TRBJ2-1; 10 bases are a match to TRBD2. With V trimmed by 5 bases and J by 7 bases, 5 bases remained unmatched. From germline, CDR1 is MNHEY and CDR2 SMNVEV (reference sequence). The CDR3 consists of 14 residues. The CDR3 sequence is CASSKLAGGNEQFF. CDR3 nucleotides: TGTGCCAGCAGTAAATTAGCGGGGGGTAATGAGCAGTTCTTC.

The CDR3 protein is CASSFRGGWNEQYF. In nucleotides, the CDR3 is TGTGCCAGCAGCTTTAGAGGGGGCTGGAACGAGCAGTACTTC. This sequence joins TRBV5-8 and TRBJ2-7, with 7 bases matching TRBD1. With V trimmed by 2 bases and J by 5 bases, 7 bases remained unmatched. CDR1 SGHTS and CDR2 YDEGEE come from the germline V gene. The CDR3 extends over 14 amino acids. The variable domain in full, with the rest retrieved from reference TRBV5-8 and TRBJ2-7, is EAGVTQSPTHLIKTRGQQATLRCSPISGHTSVYWYQQALGLGLQFLLWYDEGEERNRGNFPPRFSGRQFPNYSSELNVNALELEDSALYLCASSFRGGWNEQYFGPGTRLTVT.

This sequence joins TRBV6-5 and TRBJ1-2; no clear D. Trimming stripped 6 bases from V and 2 bases from J, with 10 bases between. The CDR3 spans 13 residues. Looked up from germline, CDR1 is MNHEY and CDR2 is SVGAGI. Written as DNA, the CDR3 is TGTGCCAGCAGGTCTGCCCAGAACTATGGCTACACCTTC. Translating it yields CASRSAQNYGYTF.

The table lists this clone with a count of one. This chain links TRBV29-1 with TRBJ2-7; TRBD2 aligns across 12 bases. Germline assignment: CDR1 SQVTM and CDR2 ANQGSEA. This CDR3 is 14 amino acids long. The J segment lost 3 bases and the V segment lost 4 bases, leaving 4 bases of the junction unmatched. CDR3 coding DNA: TGCAGCGTTGGGGGACTAGCGGGCCTCTACGAGCAGTACTTC. Residues: CSVGGLAGLYEQYF.

DNA of the CDR3: TGTGCCAGCAGTGAATGGCAGGGGCGGGAAAAACTGTTTTTT. It yields the protein CASSEWQGREKLFF. V usage is TRBV2 and J usage is TRBJ1-4; possible D gene TRBD1, 6 bases. The CDR3 covers 14 residues. Between the trimmed V and J ends, which lost 2 bases and 8 bases, there was a span of 12 bases. The germline V gene has CDR1 SNHLY and CDR2 FYNNEI.

The chain recombines TRBV7-6 with TRBJ2-1; 9 nucleotides match TRBD1. V dropped 3 bases and J dropped 3; count of bases not matched to a gene: 6. Germline loops: CDR1 SGHVS, CDR2 FNYEAQ. This CDR3 contains 16 residues. DNA of the CDR3: TGTGCCAGCAGCTTCGGGACAGGGCCTGACTACAATGAGCAGTTCTTC. This sequence encodes CASSFGTGPDYNEQFF. Complete variable domain (other parts from reference TRBV7-6 and TRBJ2-1): GAGVSQSPRYKVTKRGQDVALRCDPISGHVSLYWYRQALGQGPEFLTYFNYEAQQDKSGLPNDRFSAERPEGSISTLTIQRTEQRDSAMYRCASSFGTGPDYNEQFFGPGTRLTVL.

The CDR3 region has the DNA TGTGCCACCACACCAAGGGGTCGGGGCACTGAAGCTTTCTTT. This translates into CATTPRGRGTEAFF. The V call is TRBV2, the J call TRBJ1-1, with TRBD1 as a possible D gene (5 bases). This CDR3 contains 14 residues. CDR1 and CDR2 from the germline V gene are SNHLY and FYNNEI. V was shortened by 10 bases and J by 4 bases, with 19 bases between the two germline ends.

J is TRBJ1-6 and V is TRBV25-1, with TRBD1 matching 9 bases. The CDR3 totals 12 residues. Trimming took 5 bases from V and 17 from J; bases not matched to a gene: 7. Germline V gives CDR1 MGHDK, CDR2 SYGVNS. This CDR3 is CASSPRTGDVHF. CDR3 coding DNA: TGTGCCAGCAGTCCCAGGACAGGGGACGTCCACTTT.

The chain employs TRBV6-5 and TRBJ2-2; D perhaps matches TRBD2 (6 bases). The V end was cut by 6 bases, the J end by 5 bases, with 7 bases between. The CDR3 sequence is 12 residues long. CDR1 is MNHEY and CDR2 is SVGAGI in the germline V gene. CDR3 region: CASRGGTGELFF. The CDR3 nucleotides read TGTGCCAGCAGGGGGGGAACCGGGGAGCTGTTTTTT.

V gene TRBV28 combines with J gene TRBJ2-7; no reliable D call. The V end lost 4 bases, the J end lost 0 bases, and 13 bases lay between the germline ends. Germline lookup yields CDR1 MDHEN and CDR2 SYDVKM. The CDR3 has 15 amino acids. Here the CDR3 DNA reads TGTGCCAGCAGTTCCCTCTTCGGCCGCTCCTACGAGCAGTACTTC. This translates into CASSSLFGRSYEQYF.

The chain has TRBV9 and TRBJ2-2; 8 bases agree with TRBD2. Germline V gene sequence: CDR1 SGDLS, CDR2 YYNGEE. The CDR3 length is 16 residues. The trim removed 3 bases at V and 5 bases at J, leaving 9 bases unmatched. CDR3 sequence reads: CASSAQRGPMTGELFF. The CDR3 DNA reads as TGTGCCAGCAGCGCTCAGCGGGGGCCCATGACCGGGGAGCTGTTTTTT. The variable domain in full, completed from reference TRBV9 and TRBJ2-2, reads DSGVTQTPKHLITATGQRVTLRCSPRSGDLSVYWYQQSLDQGLQFLIQYYNGEERAKGNILERFSAQQFPDLHSELNLSSLELGDSALYFCASSAQRGPMTGELFFGEGSRLTVL.

This clone was recorded once. The rearrangement links TRBV6-5 to TRBJ2-3; D is unclear. CDR1 MNHEY and CDR2 SVGAGI come from the germline V gene. With 6 bases removed from V and 1 base from J, the gap between germline ends came to 8 bases. The CDR3 contains 13 residues. CDR3 in DNA: TGTGCCAGCAGAAACACCGGCACAGATACGCAGTATTTT. Protein product: CASRNTGTDTQYF.

The chain is built from TRBV5-1 and TRBJ2-7, with TRBD1 matching over 7 bases. Germline CDR1 and CDR2: SGHRS and YFSETQ. This CDR3 has 14 residues. V shed 3 bases, J shed 1 base, and the junction held 4 bases outside the gene matches. CDR3 sequence reads: CASSSGQFSYEQYF. CDR3 DNA sequence: TGCGCCAGCAGCTCGGGACAGTTTTCCTACGAGCAGTACTTC.

The chain links TRBV6-5 to TRBJ2-7; tentative D call: TRBD2 (5 bases). V shed 6 bases and J shed 4 bases, with 19 bases lying between them. The CDR3 is made up of 15 amino acids. The germline V gene has CDR1 MNHEY and CDR2 SVGAGI. The CDR3 spells CASSNDLSVAYEQYF. The CDR3 nucleotides read TGTGCCAGCAGCAACGACCTTAGCGTGGCTTACGAGCAGTACTTC.

The gene calls are TRBV30 and TRBJ1-4, with D unresolved. V gave up 2 bases and J gave up 8 bases, with 12 bases separating them. The germline gives CDR1 GTSNPN, CDR2 SVGIG (reference sequence). The CDR3 contains 13 residues. CDR3 DNA: TGTGCCTGGAGTTCACCGGCTGTGGAAAAACTGTTTTTT. It specifies CAWSSPAVEKLFF.

The V call is TRBV15, the J call TRBJ2-1, with D maybe TRBD2 (6 bases). The V gene's germline CDR1 is LNHNV and CDR2 YYDKDF (reference sequence). The length of the CDR3 is 16 residues. Trimming shortened V by 5 bases and J by 8 bases, and 22 bases separated the two germline ends. CDR3 nucleotide sequence: TGTGCCACCAGCCACTTGCGAGGATCGGGAGTCGATGAGCAGTTCTTC. It is translated as CATSHLRGSGVDEQFF. The full variable domain, with the rest looked up from reference TRBV15 and TRBJ2-1, is DAMVIQNPRYQVTQFGKPVTLSCSQTLNHNVMYWYQQKSSQAPKLLFHYYDKDFNNEADTPDNFQSRRPNTSFCFLDIRSPGLGDTAMYLCATSHLRGSGVDEQFFGPGTRLTVL.